Reported below is one T cell receptor (beta chain). These data come from a study of blood T cell repertoires in COVID-19. In the authors' methods: Counts of nucleated cells, estimated from reference gene primer amplification, were obtained. Some clones are missing from TCRdb's copy, which holds only in-frame ones; the method was immunoSEQ multiplex PCR. For V, J and clone size, that table is used; D and trimming come from the DNA. This sample carries about 190,000 clones, about four fifths of them seen once, and the ten largest clones take 3% to 3.5%. CDR3 size: 12 residues. Trimming pared 4 bases from V and 9 bases from J, leaving 10 bases between. This study enrolled people aged 18 to 89 from about two dozen US geographic areas.

Material for sequencing was PBMCs or T cells enriched from blood (not recorded which). V usage is TRBV12-3 or TRBV12-4 and J usage is TRBJ1-5, with D uncertain. This receptor was identified in a woman between 25 and 40 years old who had been exposed to COVID-19. This CDR3 reads CASSSSARPQHF. The CDR3 DNA is TGTGCCAGCAGTTCGAGCGCCAGGCCCCAGCATTTT.